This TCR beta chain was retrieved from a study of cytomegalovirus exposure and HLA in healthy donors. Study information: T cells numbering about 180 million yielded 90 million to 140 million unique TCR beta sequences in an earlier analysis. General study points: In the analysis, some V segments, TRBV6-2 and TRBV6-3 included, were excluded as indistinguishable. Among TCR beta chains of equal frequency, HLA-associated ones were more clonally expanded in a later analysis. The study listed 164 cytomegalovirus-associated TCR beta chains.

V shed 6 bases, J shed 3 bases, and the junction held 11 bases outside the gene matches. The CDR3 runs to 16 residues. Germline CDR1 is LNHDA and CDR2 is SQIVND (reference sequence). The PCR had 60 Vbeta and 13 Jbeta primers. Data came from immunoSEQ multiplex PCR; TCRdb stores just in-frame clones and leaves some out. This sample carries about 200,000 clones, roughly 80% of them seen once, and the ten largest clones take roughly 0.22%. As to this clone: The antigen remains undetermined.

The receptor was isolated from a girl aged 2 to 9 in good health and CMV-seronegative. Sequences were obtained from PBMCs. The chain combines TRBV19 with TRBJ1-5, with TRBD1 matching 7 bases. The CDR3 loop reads CASRTGITLSNQPQHF. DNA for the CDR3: TGTGCCAGTAGGACAGGGATTACCCTTTCCAATCAGCCCCAGCATTTT.